Listed here are 7 T cell receptor beta chains from one sample, sequenced in a study of CD8 T cells in ankylosing spondylitis (dated by TCRdb to the late 2010s). Library generation was performed with 5' RACE. Sequencing took place on an Illumina HiSeq 2500. TCRdb reran the public reads through fastp at Q25 and MiXCR, keeping productive beta chains. CDR3 protein duplicates are merged, each entry listing the most common genes and DNA. The sample profile shows more than 150,000 distinct CDR3 sequences; 9.5% to 13% of them were found once. The ten largest account for 25% to 30% of the sample. The sample taken for sequencing was blood, either unsorted or a sorted T cell fraction (not recorded which). The receptors here all came from a male donor with ankylosing spondylitis or in good health (not recorded which).

The chain couples TRBV12-3 or TRBV12-4 to TRBJ2-7; no definite D call. Trimming took off 8 bases at V and 2 bases at J, with 7 bases between the two ends. The CDR3 extends over 11 amino acids. The CDR3 sequence: CASRQAYEQYF. CDR3 DNA sequence: TGTGCCAGCCGGCAGGCCTACGAGCAGTACTTC.

This clonotype was counted many times. The V gene is TRBV7-2, the J gene TRBJ2-2; unclear D gene. Trimming took 1 base from V and 0 from J, leaving 6 bases between them. Germline assignment: CDR1 SGHTA and CDR2 FQGNSA. This CDR3 has 15 residues. CDR3 nucleotides: TGTGCCAGCAGCTTAGACAGTCCGAACACCGGGGAGCTGTTTTTT. Translated, it gives CASSLDSPNTGELFF. The full variable domain, completed using reference TRBV7-2 and TRBJ2-2, is GAGVSQSPSNKVTEKGKDVELRCDPISGHTALYWYRQSLGQGLEFLIYFQGNSAPDKSGLPSDRFSAERTGGSVSTLTIQRTQQEDSAVYLCASSLDSPNTGELFFGEGSRLTVL.

Worth noting for this clonotype: No DNA is shown, since the ends of the CDR3 on it are uncertain; the CDR3 is the one TCRdb lists. This chain uses TRBV29-1 with TRBJ2-7; TRBD1, the D gene given by the table, was not confirmed from the DNA. Termini included, the CDR3 measures 12 amino acids. The germline CDR1 and CDR2 sequences are SQVTM and ANQGSEA. CDR3 residues: CSVEVFGQGTYF.

This clonotype was seen many times. This chain uses TRBV5-1 with TRBJ2-7; 8 nucleotides agree with TRBD1. V lost 1 base and J lost 5; bases outside the gene matches: 8. The CDR3 sequence is 15 residues long. Germline lookup yields CDR1 SGHRS and CDR2 YFSETQ. The CDR3 DNA reads as TGCGCCAGCAGCTTGTCCCAGGGGGCAGGACACGAGCAGTACTTC. Translation gives CASSLSQGAGHEQYF. Filled out from reference TRBV5-1 and TRBJ2-7, the complete variable domain reads KAGVTQTPRYLIKTRGQQVTLSCSPISGHRSVSWYQQTPGQGLQFLFEYFSETQRNKGNFPGRFSGRQFSNSRSEMNVSTLELGDSALYLCASSLSQGAGHEQYFGPGTRLTVT.

Note on this clonotype: A much larger clone sits a single nucleotide away, making a read error possible. The V gene is TRBV10-3, the J gene TRBJ1-2; 9 nucleotides align to TRBD1. The CDR3 loop spans 12 amino acids. The germline V gene encodes CDR1 ENHRY and CDR2 SYGVKD. CDR3 coding DNA: TGTACCATCAGGGACAGGGTTAGCGGCTACACCTTC. It is translated as CTIRDRVSGYTF.

At least ten counts were recorded for this clonotype. The V and J genes are TRBV10-3 and TRBJ2-3; TRBD2 might be the D (7 bases). The germline V gene encodes CDR1 ENHRY and CDR2 SYGVKD. The ends were cut back, 8 bases at V and 2 bases at J, with 11 bases in the middle. CDR3 length: 13 amino acids. The CDR3, as DNA: TGTGCCATCTCGGGGGGCCCCACAGATACGCAGTATTTT. It is translated as CAISGGPTDTQYF.

This clonotype was seen ten or more times. The V call is TRBV3-1, the J call TRBJ1-2, with 7 bases fitting TRBD1. The length of the CDR3 is 14 residues. Germline V gives CDR1 LGHDT, CDR2 YNNKEL (reference sequence). V shed 7 bases, J shed 2 bases, and the junction held 7 bases outside the gene matches. The CDR3 is CASNPGTANYGYTF. CDR3 sequence (DNA): TGTGCCAGCAACCCCGGGACAGCGAACTATGGCTACACCTTC.